Listed below are T cell receptor beta chains from one sample, sequenced in a study of vaccination and CD4 T cells after COVID-19. One entry per CDR3 protein results from TCRdb running MiXCR on the PCR reads. The repertoire has about 7,100 distinct CDR3 sequences, approximately 74% of them found once; the top ten carry over 12%. These receptors' antigens are unknown. The sequenced sample was CD4+ T cells from blood, cultured in vitro. These receptors were obtained from a human donor who had recovered from COVID-19. CDR3s include the opening cysteine and the closing phenylalanine or tryptophan. Each record gives: V gene, D gene, J gene, clone size, CDR3 DNA, CDR3 protein. The D gene is left open where the match is weak. Clone size is not always given. Where it is, it says once, few, many or a class for expanded clones.

V: TRBV20-1
D: NA
J: TRBJ1-1
size: NA
DNA: TGCAGTGCTAGAGATCCCCGAGGCCTTGAAGCTTTCTTT
CDR3: CSARDPRGLEAFF

V: TRBV20-1
D: NA
J: TRBJ2-3
size: NA
DNA: TGCAGTGCTAGGCCCCTATACAGCGCTAGCACAGATACGCAGTATTTT
CDR3: CSARPLYSASTDTQYF

V: TRBV20-1
D: NA
J: TRBJ1-5
size: NA
DNA: TGCAGTGCTTCGCGGGGACGGGGGTCGCGCCAGCCCCAGCATTTT
CDR3: CSASRGRGSRQPQHF

V: TRBV24-1
D: TRBD1
J: TRBJ2-3
size: NA
DNA: TGTGCCACCAGTCCTAGGGACAGGGGGGGCGCAGATACGCAGTATTTT
CDR3: CATSPRDRGGADTQYF

V: TRBV28
D: NA
J: TRBJ1-6
size: NA
DNA: TGTGCCAGCAGTCCACCGACTTCACCCCTCCACTTT
CDR3: CASSPPTSPLHF

V: TRBV20-1
D: TRBD1
J: TRBJ1-5
size: once
DNA: TGCAGTGCCCCCAATTCGGGACAGCTAAATCAGCCCCAGCATTTT
CDR3: CSAPNSGQLNQPQHF

V: TRBV6-2/TRBV6-3
D: NA
J: TRBJ1-2
size: NA
DNA: TGTGCCAGCAGTTGGATTACAGGTAGCTATGGCTACACCTTC
CDR3: CASSWITGSYGYTF

V: TRBV28
D: NA
J: TRBJ1-2
size: NA
DNA: TGTGCCAGCAGCCCGACAACCAACTATGGCTACACCTTC
CDR3: CASSPTTNYGYTF

V: TRBV29-1
D: TRBD1
J: TRBJ1-2
size: NA
DNA: TGCAGCGTAGCCGGACAGGGGAAGAGGCAGGGTGGCTACACCTTC
CDR3: CSVAGQGKRQGGYTF

V: TRBV24-1
D: TRBD2
J: TRBJ2-7
size: NA
DNA: TGTGCCACCAGTGACGGGAGGTTTGGGGCCTACGAGCAGTACTTC
CDR3: CATSDGRFGAYEQYF

V: TRBV11-2
D: TRBD1
J: TRBJ2-5
size: NA
DNA: TGTGCCAGCAGCCTCGGACAGGGGAAAGAGACCCAGTACTTC
CDR3: CASSLGQGKETQYF

V: TRBV20-1
D: NA
J: TRBJ1-2
size: NA
DNA: TGCAGTGCTAGAGGGGAGGGGCCCTATAACTATGGCTACACCTTC
CDR3: CSARGEGPYNYGYTF

V: TRBV5-8
D: TRBD1
J: TRBJ1-6
size: NA
DNA: TGTGCCAGCAGCCCCGGACAGGGCTATAATTCACCCCTCCACTTT
CDR3: CASSPGQGYNSPLHF

V: TRBV15
D: NA
J: TRBJ2-3
size: NA
DNA: TGTGCCACCAGCAGAGATATTTCATGGACAGATACGCAGTATTTT
CDR3: CATSRDISWTDTQYF

V: TRBV6-2/TRBV6-3
D: TRBD1
J: TRBJ1-5
size: NA
DNA: TGTGCCAGCAAAAAACCGGGACAGGGAGGGAAGCCCCAGCATTTT
CDR3: CASKKPGQGGKPQHF

V: TRBV7-9
D: TRBD1
J: TRBJ2-5
size: NA
DNA: TGTGCCAGCAGACAGGACAGGGCCGGCGAAGAGACCCAGTACTTC
CDR3: CASRQDRAGEETQYF

V: TRBV25-1
D: NA
J: TRBJ2-2
size: few
DNA: TGTGCCAGCAGGGGAAACGGGGAGCTGTTTTTT
CDR3: CASRGNGELFF

V: TRBV15
D: TRBD2
J: TRBJ2-5
size: NA
DNA: TGTGCCACCAGCAGGGGGAGGCTAGCGGGTTCAGAGACCCAGTACTTC
CDR3: CATSRGRLAGSETQYF

V: TRBV4-1
D: NA
J: TRBJ2-4
size: NA
DNA: TGCGCCAGCAGCCAAATCCGACGGAACATTCAGTACTTC
CDR3: CASSQIRRNIQYF

V: TRBV7-6
D: NA
J: TRBJ1-1
size: once
DNA: TGTGCCAGCAGCCGGACGGTGAACACTGAAGCTTTCTTT
CDR3: CASSRTVNTEAFF

V: TRBV19
D: NA
J: TRBJ1-5
size: NA
DNA: TGTGCCAGTTCCCACCCCCCGGGACCACGCCAGCCCCAGCATTTT
CDR3: CASSHPPGPRQPQHF

V: TRBV6-2/TRBV6-3
D: TRBD1
J: TRBJ1-1
size: NA
DNA: TGTGCCAGCAGTACGCAACAGGGGTGGACTGAAGCTTTCTTT
CDR3: CASSTQQGWTEAFF

V: TRBV7-2
D: NA
J: TRBJ1-6
size: NA
DNA: TGTGCCAGCAGCTTAGCTACCTATTCACCCCTCCACTTT
CDR3: CASSLATYSPLHF

V: TRBV20-1
D: NA
J: TRBJ2-5
size: NA
DNA: TGCAGTGCTAGACTCAAACCCGTCGGGGGAGAGACCCAGTACTTC
CDR3: CSARLKPVGGETQYF

V: TRBV20-1
D: NA
J: TRBJ1-2
size: NA
DNA: TGCAGTGCTCCAGGGGTCTATGGCTACACCTTC
CDR3: CSAPGVYGYTF

V: TRBV4-3
D: NA
J: TRBJ2-1
size: few
DNA: TGCGCCAGCAGCCGCGCCGTGAATACGGACGCCAAGCCCCATGAGCAGTTCTTC
CDR3: CASSRAVNTDAKPHEQFF

V: TRBV20-1
D: NA
J: TRBJ2-7
size: NA
DNA: TGCAGTGCTAGGGAGGGAACCTACGAGCAGTACTTC
CDR3: CSAREGTYEQYF

V: TRBV2
D: TRBD2
J: TRBJ2-7
size: NA
DNA: TGTGCCAGCCAAGCAGCGGGAGGGTCCTGGGAGCAGTACTTC
CDR3: CASQAAGGSWEQYF

V: TRBV6-2/TRBV6-3
D: TRBD2
J: TRBJ2-5
size: NA
DNA: TGTGCCAGCACCTTGGGCCTGACTAGCGGGAGGGGCCGGGAGACCCAGTACTTC
CDR3: CASTLGLTSGRGRETQYF

V: TRBV6-1
D: NA
J: TRBJ1-2
size: NA
DNA: TGTGCCAGCAGACCCCGGGGGTGGGGGGCGAACTATGGCTACACCTTC
CDR3: CASRPRGWGANYGYTF

V: TRBV11-2
D: NA
J: TRBJ2-7
size: medium-sized
DNA: TGTGCCAGCAGCCGACTTAGGGGGTCCTACGAGCAGTACTTC
CDR3: CASSRLRGSYEQYF

V: TRBV27
D: NA
J: TRBJ1-1
size: few
DNA: TGTGCCAGCAGTTTTCAGCCGAACACTGAAGCTTTCTTT
CDR3: CASSFQPNTEAFF

V: TRBV20-1
D: NA
J: TRBJ2-2
size: few
DNA: TGCAGTGCTAGCGGGGCCGGGGACACCGGGGAGCTGTTTTTT
CDR3: CSASGAGDTGELFF

V: TRBV7-2
D: NA
J: TRBJ2-4
size: NA
DNA: TGTGCCAGCAGCGGGATAGCCAAAAACATTCAGTACTTC
CDR3: CASSGIAKNIQYF

V: TRBV6-1
D: NA
J: TRBJ2-1
size: NA
DNA: TGTGCCAGCAGCTATACAGGGCCCTCCTACAATGAGCAGTTCTTC
CDR3: CASSYTGPSYNEQFF

V: TRBV20-1
D: NA
J: TRBJ1-2
size: NA
DNA: TGCAGTGCCAAAACAGGTTCTTATGGCTACACCTTC
CDR3: CSAKTGSYGYTF

V: TRBV9
D: NA
J: TRBJ2-7
size: once
DNA: TGTGCCAGCAGCGTTACTCAGGGGAAATACGAGCAGTACTTC
CDR3: CASSVTQGKYEQYF

V: TRBV7-2
D: NA
J: TRBJ2-5
size: once
DNA: TGTGTCAGCAGCTTCTTGGGAGGACGGGGGACCCAGTACTTC
CDR3: CVSSFLGGRGTQYF

V: TRBV7-2
D: NA
J: TRBJ1-5
size: large
DNA: TGTGCCAGCAGCTTTCCCGGCAGGGAGGGTGGTCAGCCCCAGCATTTT
CDR3: CASSFPGREGGQPQHF